The 12 T cell receptor beta chains reported below all come from one sample, sequenced in a study of blood T cells in healthy people across ages. Sample-barcoded 5' priming and a J-beta primer mix drove a second PCR of about 6 to 12 cycles. TCRdb re-called the 5' RACE reads with MiXCR, one entry per CDR3 protein. The table lists roughly 650,000 distinct CDR3 sequences, 32% of them singletons. Sequencing was carried out using blood. These TCRs come from a woman of 80 years or more in good health.

Regarding this clonotype: A read error may explain this, as a much larger clone is one base away. This chain links TRBV7-9 with TRBJ2-7; no clear D. V was shortened by 7 bases and J by 12 bases, with 16 bases between the two germline ends. This CDR3 region has 11 residues. The germline V gene encodes CDR1 SEHNR and CDR2 FQNEAQ (reference sequence). The CDR3 loop is CASNPAARAYF. The CDR3 bases are TGTGCCAGCAACCCTGCGGCCCGAGCGTACTTC.

The sample holds a few counts of this clonotype. V and J are TRBV7-2 and TRBJ2-7, with TRBD2 matching over 9 bases. The J call may be mistaken, given a closer DNA end match to TRBJ2-5. Germline V gene lookup returns CDR1 SGHTA and CDR2 FQGNSA. This CDR3 has 14 residues. The CDR3 DNA follows: TGTGCCAGCAGCTTAGGGACTAGCGCGCAGACCCAGTACTTC. It codes for CASSLGTSAQTQYF.

In this sample, this clonotype turned up a few times. A read error may explain this, as a much larger clone is one base away. V is TRBV6-5 and J is TRBJ2-4, with 11 bases fitting TRBD1. J lost 15 bases, V lost 2 bases, and 6 bases had no gene match. Per germline, CDR1 MNHEY and CDR2 SVGAGI. The CDR3 contains 13 residues. CDR3 protein: CASSYQGQGVAYF. CDR3 in DNA: TGTGCCAGCAGTTACCAGGGACAGGGGGTGGCGTACTTC.

This clonotype was seen at least ten times. In DNA, the CDR3 is TGTGCCACCAGCAGACGTGACCCAGACCCCTACAATGAGCAGTTCTTC. It codes for CATSRRDPDPYNEQFF. The chain carries TRBV15 and TRBJ2-1; D ambiguous. The CDR3 covers 16 residues. CDR1 and CDR2 (germline): LNHNV, YYDKDF (reference sequence). The ends were cut back, 2 bases at V and 2 bases at J, with 13 bases in the middle.

The chain has TRBV12-3 or TRBV12-4 and TRBJ2-2; either TRBD1 or TRBD2 may fit D (5 bases each). V gave up 2 bases and J gave up 5 bases, with 9 bases separating them. This CDR3 region has 14 residues. The CDR3 loop is CASSLSRETGELFF. As DNA, the CDR3 is TGTGCCAGCAGTTTAAGCAGGGAGACCGGGGAGCTGTTTTTT.

As to this clonotype: A much bigger clone sits one base away, suggesting this may be a read error. V and J are TRBV6-5 and TRBJ2-4; a possible D gene is TRBD1 (6 bases). The J call could be wrong; TRBJ2-7 is a better fit for the DNA end. Germline V gene lookup returns CDR1 MNHEY and CDR2 SVGAGI. This CDR3 has 14 amino acids. CDR3 in amino acids: CANSNALTGYEQYF. CDR3 bases: TGTGCCAACAGTAACGCTCTGACAGGCTACGAGCAGTACTTC.

The chain has TRBV12-3 or TRBV12-4 and TRBJ1-6, with unresolved D. This CDR3 comprises 14 residues. Trimming removed 2 bases from V and 7 bases from J, with 9 bases in between. The CDR3 DNA reads as TGTGCCAGCAGTTTAAACGGTCCGAATTCACCCCTCCACTTT. Amino acids: CASSLNGPNSPLHF.

The chain employs TRBV12-3 or TRBV12-4 and TRBJ2-3, with 7 bases aligning to TRBD1. V trimming: 0 bases; J trimming: 3 bases; junction bases outside the gene matches: 9. The CDR3 is made up of 17 amino acids. The CDR3 loop is CASSLALGQQRTDTQYF. For the CDR3, the DNA is TGTGCCAGCAGTTTAGCGCTGGGACAGCAAAGAACAGATACGCAGTATTTT.

In regard to this clonotype: A much bigger clone sits one base away, suggesting this may be a read error. The rearrangement uses TRBV4-2 and TRBJ2-1; D is possibly TRBD2 (5 bases). The J call may be in error: the DNA end matches TRBJ2-7 better. The germline V gene has CDR1 LGHNA and CDR2 YNFKEQ. The CDR3 extends over 13 amino acids. CDR3 region: CASREAARNEQYF. The CDR3 nucleotides read TGTGCCAGCAGGGAGGCAGCTCGCAATGAGCAGTACTTC.

This clonotype was seen ten or more times. This rearrangement joins TRBV29-1 to TRBJ1-2; D not resolved. The length of the CDR3 is 15 residues. Trimming removed 6 bases from V and 4 bases from J, with 21 bases in between. In germline, CDR1 is SQVTM, CDR2 ANQGSEA. In nucleotides, the CDR3 is TGCAGCGTAGACTATTCCGGGGTCCGAGGCTATGGCTACACCTTC. Translated, it gives CSVDYSGVRGYGYTF.

This clonotype was counted at least ten times. The CDR3 DNA is TGTGCCAGCAGCTCATACAGGTTAGGCGGCAATCAGCCCCAGCATTTT. Its protein is CASSSYRLGGNQPQHF. The chain has TRBV7-8 and TRBJ1-5; D is possibly TRBD1 (5 bases). This CDR3 spans 16 amino acids. Trimming stripped 4 bases from V and 2 bases from J, with 15 bases between. From germline, CDR1 is SGHVS and CDR2 FQNEAQ.

This clonotype turned up a few times. This chain joins TRBV20-1 and TRBJ2-3; 11 bases are shared with TRBD2. The CDR3 runs to 15 residues. Germline V gives CDR1 DFQATT, CDR2 SNEGSKA (reference sequence). The trim removed 6 bases at V and 2 bases at J, leaving 7 bases unmatched. The CDR3 region is CSAKPGLADTDTQYF. The CDR3 bases are TGCAGTGCCAAGCCGGGACTAGCGGACACAGATACGCAGTATTTT.